One and the same sample provided the 25 T cell receptor beta chains below, sequenced in a study of tumor-infiltrating lymphocytes in primary liver carcinoma. Co-extraction of both nucleic acids (RNA and DNA) used about 19-33 mg of unsorted bulk tissue. Researchers generated TCR beta cDNA from roughly 510 ng of total RNA, relying on a constant-region primer. Each TCR beta library was derived from three nested multiplex PCR rounds that employed slightly modified ARM-PCR. A C-beta reverse primer was combined with TRBV1-TRBV30 forward primers in the first two PCR rounds, and each round had 10 cycles. TCRdb itself ran the multiplex PCR reads through MiXCR, one entry per CDR3 protein. The table records 100,000 to 150,000 distinct CDR3 sequences, 64% of them present only once. Sequenced sample: liver tumor tissue from sampling region 3. Subset here: tumor region T3, left-lateral pole. These receptors all stem from a woman aged 55-70 years with primary liver carcinoma and hepatitis B virus infection.

This clonotype occurred many times. CDR3 sequence reads: CASSARQGLRTDTQYF. The DNA of the CDR3 is TGTGCCAGCAGTGCCCGACAGGGCCTCAGAACAGATACGCAGTATTTT. V gene TRBV6-1 combines with J gene TRBJ2-3; 7 nucleotides line up with TRBD1. With 4 bases clipped from V and 3 bases from J, the junction kept 10 bases outside the gene matches. Germline V gene data show CDR1 as MNHNS and CDR2 as SASEGT. The CDR3 runs to 16 residues.

This clonotype was seen a handful of times. The chain carries TRBV6-1 and TRBJ2-1, with 7 bases matching TRBD1. There are 17 residues in the CDR3. Germline V CDR1 and CDR2: MNHNS, SASEGT. The V and J ends lost 9 bases and 6 bases, in that order; junction bases with no gene match: 20. CDR3 residues: CASMSVRTGIRVNEQFF. The CDR3 DNA is TGTGCCAGTATGAGTGTTAGGACAGGAATTCGGGTCAATGAGCAGTTCTTC.

This clonotype showed up just a few times. With a much larger clone just one base away, this may be a read error. This chain connects TRBV12-3 or TRBV12-4 to TRBJ2-6; no reliable D call. The CDR3 is 13 residues long. CDR3 DNA sequence: TGTGCCGGCAGTTTAGCTGGGGCCAACGTCCTGACTTTC. It is translated as CAGSLAGANVLTF.

This clonotype was counted a few times. One end of the junction fails to match germline, which may point to a read error. The chain joins TRBV11-2 to TRBJ2-3; the D is unclear. This CDR3 has 13 amino acids. In germline, CDR1 is SGHAT, CDR2 FQNNGV. CDR3 in DNA: TGTGTCAGCAGCCCCGACGGTCCAGATACGCAGTATTTT. It codes for CVSSPDGPDTQYF.

As regards this clonotype: Being one base from a much bigger clone, this may be a read error. The chain couples TRBV28 to TRBJ2-2, with D tentatively TRBD1 or TRBD2 (5 bases each). Looked up from germline, CDR1 is MDHEN and CDR2 is SYDVKM. The CDR3 is 16 residues long. DNA for the CDR3: TGTACCAGCAGTGTCTATGGGGGTCAGAGGCCGGGGGAGCTGTTTTTT. Its protein product is CTSSVYGGQRPGELFF.

As to this clonotype: No conserved phenylalanine or tryptophan is present at the end of the CDR3, so a read error is the likely explanation. The chain combines TRBV7-9 with TRBJ1-5; 7 nucleotides align to TRBD1. The germline V gene has CDR1 SEHNR and CDR2 FQNEAQ (reference sequence). V lost 5 bases, J lost 5 bases, and 6 bases stayed unmatched. The CDR3 runs to 14 residues. The CDR3: CASSRGTVDQPQHL. CDR3 coding DNA: TGTGCCAGCAGCCGCGGGACAGTGGATCAGCCCCAGCATTTA.

Points on this clonotype: It is likely a read error, because the conserved phenylalanine at the end of the CDR3 is missing. This chain connects TRBV28 to TRBJ2-4; 7 bases match TRBD1. The CDR3 is 14 amino acids. CDR1 and CDR2 from the germline V gene are MDHEN and SYDVKM. V was pared by 7 bases and J by 3 bases, with 6 bases of the junction left unmatched. DNA for the CDR3: TGTGCCAGCAAAACCCGGGACAGCAAAAACATTCAGTACTTA. This translates into CASKTRDSKNIQYL.

This clonotype was seen ten or more times. The chain couples TRBV12-3 or TRBV12-4 to TRBJ2-7; D might be TRBD2 (6 bases). V was clipped by 4 bases and J by 0 bases, with 7 bases between them. This CDR3 is built from 13 residues. The CDR3: CASSSTSSYEQYF. DNA of the CDR3: TGTGCCAGCAGTTCGACTAGCTCCTACGAGCAGTACTTC.

Worth noting for this clonotype: One end of the junction does not line up with germline, which may come from a read error. The V gene is TRBV20-1, the J gene TRBJ1-2, with 7 bases matching TRBD1. The CDR3 contains 15 residues. Germline CDR1 is DFQATT and CDR2 is SNEGSKA (reference sequence). This chain's CDR3 is CSANLPLTGNYGYIF. CDR3 nucleotide sequence: TGCAGTGCCAACCTCCCATTGACAGGGAACTATGGCTACATCTTC.

Remarks on this clonotype: This may be a read error, as it is one base from a much larger clone. The chain recombines TRBV6-6 with TRBJ2-3; 7 nucleotides line up with TRBD2. Germline V CDR1 and CDR2: MNHNY, SVGAGI (reference sequence). The V gene end was trimmed by 2 bases and the J gene end by 1 base; junction bases not matched to a gene: 6. This CDR3 contains 16 residues. CDR3 DNA sequence: TGTGCCAGCAGTTACCTACTAGCGACAGGCACAGATACGCAGTATTTT. Its protein is CASSYLLATGTDTQYF.

The rearrangement uses TRBV1 and TRBJ2-2. TRBV1 is given as a pseudogene. CDR3 size: 17 residues. CDR3 loop: CTSSSLGGVLNTGVLFF. In DNA form, the CDR3 reads TGCACCAGCAGTTCTCTCGGCGGAGTGCTAAACACCGGGGTGCTGTTTTTT.

Only one count was recorded for this clonotype. A much larger clone lies a single base off, so this may be a read error. The V gene is TRBV5-6, the J gene TRBJ1-1; the D is unclear. The germline V gene has CDR1 SGHDT and CDR2 YYEEEE. CDR3 length: 14 amino acids. The CDR3 sequence is CVSSPDPTDTEAFF. CDR3 in DNA: TGTGTCAGCAGCCCCGACCCAACTGACACTGAAGCTTTCTTT.

This clonotype came up a few times. This rearrangement joins TRBV5-8 to TRBJ2-3, with 8 bases that match TRBD2. Trimming at V came to 1 base and at J to 0 bases, leaving 4 bases not matched to a gene. CDR3 length equals 16 residues. The germline gives CDR1 SGHTS, CDR2 YDEGEE. CDR3 amino acids: CASSLFRGGSTDTQYF. As DNA, the CDR3 is TGTGCCAGCAGCTTGTTTCGCGGGGGGAGCACAGATACGCAGTATTTT.

Remarks on this clonotype: In this CDR3 the conserved last residue, phenylalanine or tryptophan, is missing, so a read error is likely. The chain is built from TRBV6-1 and TRBJ1-4, with 9 bases matching TRBD1. Germline V CDR1 and CDR2: MNHNS, SASEGT. The length of the CDR3 is 15 residues. The CDR3 nucleotides read TGTGCCAACAGTGAAGGAGGGACAGGGAAGAAAAAACTGTTTCTT. This gives the protein CANSEGGTGKKKLFL.

The chain joins TRBV5-1 to TRBJ2-2; perhaps TRBD2 as D (5 bases). CDR1 is SGHRS, CDR2 YFSETQ, per germline. The CDR3 contains 18 residues. V shed 1 base and J shed 5 bases, with 21 bases lying between them. This chain's CDR3 is CASSLSLEGGIATGELFF. The CDR3 DNA follows: TGCGCCAGCAGCTTGTCATTAGAAGGAGGTATCGCGACCGGGGAGCTGTTTTTT. Full variable domain (outside the CDR3, taken from reference TRBV5-1 and TRBJ2-2): KAGVTQTPRYLIKTRGQQVTLSCSPISGHRSVSWYQQTPGQGLQFLFEYFSETQRNKGNFPGRFSGRQFSNSRSEMNVSTLELGDSALYLCASSLSLEGGIATGELFFGEGSRLTVL.

This clonotype was detected many times. The rearrangement uses TRBV6-1 and TRBJ1-2, with D possibly TRBD1 on 5 matching bases. The CDR3 is 14 residues long. The germline CDR1 and CDR2 sequences are MNHNS and SASEGT. Trimming cost V 7 bases and J 5 bases, with 17 bases left between them. DNA for the CDR3: TGTGCCAGCACTTTCCGGGAAGGGGCTTATGGCTACACCTTC. Encoded protein: CASTFREGAYGYTF.

On this clonotype itself: A much larger clone lies one base from this, so it may be a read error. This sequence joins TRBV11-2 and TRBJ2-7, with TRBD1 as a possible D gene (6 bases). CDR3 length: 15 amino acids. Germline V gives CDR1 SGHAT, CDR2 FQNNGV. The CDR3 nucleotides read TGTGTCAGCAGGCCAAACATTCGGGACAACTACGAGCAGTACTTC. Its translation is CVSRPNIRDNYEQYF.

The chain recombines TRBV29-1 with TRBJ2-5, with D uncertain. There are 11 residues in the CDR3. Per germline, CDR1 SQVTM and CDR2 ANQGSEA. Trimming removed 6 bases from V and 5 bases from J, with 10 bases in between. The CDR3 region has the DNA TGCAGCGTCGACCCCGGGGAGACCCAGTACTTC. Translation gives CSVDPGETQYF.

This clonotype was seen at least ten times. The V and J genes are TRBV5-6 and TRBJ2-7; no clear D. This CDR3 is built from 15 residues. Looked up from germline, CDR1 is SGHDT and CDR2 is YYEEEE. Deletions cut 0 bases from V and 2 bases from J, with 12 bases between. The CDR3 DNA reads as TGTGCCAGCAGCTTGGCTGGCGGCTATACCTACGAGCAGTACTTC. Encoded protein: CASSLAGGYTYEQYF.

To note about this clonotype: The CDR3 does not end in the conserved phenylalanine or tryptophan, so this is likely a read error. The chain joins TRBV12-3 or TRBV12-4 to TRBJ1-1, with 8 bases identical to TRBD1. The CDR3 consists of 13 residues. CDR3 coding DNA: TGTTCCAGTACAGGGGGTCTGAATGGTGAAGCTTTCTCT. Translating gives CSSTGGLNGEAFS.

As for this clonotype: The junction departs from the called germline gene at one end, perhaps through a read error. The chain combines TRBV11-2 with TRBJ2-5; D could derive from TRBD1 or TRBD2 (5 bases each). CDR3 length equals 13 residues. CDR1 is SGHAT and CDR2 is FQNNGV in the germline V gene. CDR3 nucleotides: TGTGCCGGTAGCTTAGAATCCAAGGGGACCCCGTACTTC. Its protein product is CAGSLESKGTPYF.

As for this clonotype: A much bigger clone sits one base away, suggesting this may be a read error. J is TRBJ1-5 and V is TRBV29-1, with D uncertain. Per germline, CDR1 SQVTM and CDR2 ANQGSEA. V was pared by 2 bases and J by 15 bases, with 14 bases between. The length of the CDR3 is 11 residues. The CDR3 protein is CSVENGEGRHF. Here the CDR3 DNA reads TGCAGCGTTGAAAACGGAGAGGGCCGGCATTTT.

Concerning this clonotype: An end of the junction differs from the germline gene, which may be a read error. The chain links TRBV6-1 to TRBJ2-1, with D maybe TRBD2 (5 bases). CDR3 size: 13 residues. Germline CDR1 MNHNS, CDR2 SASEGT. The CDR3 DNA follows: TGTGCCAGTAGTGGGGAGTCCTACAATGAGCAGTTCTTC. This encodes CASSGESYNEQFF.

This clonotype was seen only once. This could be a read error, since a much larger clone is one nucleotide away. The V call is TRBV5-1, the J call TRBJ2-1, with a possible D match to TRBD2 (6 bases). Per germline, CDR1 SGHRS and CDR2 YFSETQ. The CDR3 length is 15 residues. The V end lost 1 base, the J end lost 9 bases, and 17 bases lay between the germline ends. Here the CDR3 reads CASSLSAGMGGEQFF. The CDR3 region has the DNA TGCGCCAGCAGCTTGAGTGCGGGAATGGGTGGTGAGCAGTTCTTC.

This clonotype was seen more than once but under ten times. A read error may account for a junction end that differs from germline. This rearrangement joins TRBV11-2 to TRBJ2-1, with 16 bases identical to TRBD2. The CDR3 loop spans 18 amino acids. Germline V lookup: CDR1 SGHAT, CDR2 FQNNGV. CDR3 sequence: CVSSYPTGTSGRGNEQFF. CDR3 sequence (DNA): TGTGTCAGCAGCTACCCGACCGGGACTAGCGGGAGGGGTAATGAGCAGTTCTTC.